The TCR beta chain described here comes from a study of beta chain features in type 1 diabetes. Background on the study: Cells sorted and examined across all samples totaled approximately 100 million. Study-level results: Patients with Type 1 diabetes showed moderately but significantly shorter TCRB CDR3s in all four CD4+ subsets. The study found fewer insertions and more deletions at VDJ junctions in type 1 diabetes patients. Within patients, naive, central memory and Treg TCRB repertoires seemed more similar than within healthy donors. Shorter templates might be favored by PCR, and equally so in patients and in controls.

The germline V gene encodes CDR1 SGHTA and CDR2 FQGNSA. The CDR3 covers 15 residues. V shed 5 bases, J shed 0 bases, and the junction held 6 bases outside the gene matches. In its sample, this clone was seen a few times. The antigen is undetermined. Reverse transcribing all isolated RNA meant expressed TCRB transcripts were sequenced. The protocol was immunoSEQ multiplex PCR, while the TCRdb copy is restricted to in-frame clones and leaves out a portion. In the table there are some 350,000 clones, 8.5% to 10% of which are singletons. This TCR derives from a man under 40 with type 1 diabetes. Sequencing input: central memory CD4+ T cells from blood. The chain carries TRBV7-2 and TRBJ1-2; 7 bases align to TRBD1. This CDR3 is CASSKTGTANYGYTF. DNA for the CDR3: TGTGCCAGCAGCAAGACCGGGACAGCTAACTATGGCTACACCTTC.